Each of the 28 T cell receptor beta chains below was sequenced from the same sample in a study of T cells in Graves' hyperthyroidism and ophthalmopathy. There were TCR beta CDR3 regions amplified from RNA transcripts. During a first-round RT-PCR of the TCR CDR3, the HTBI primer set was used. TCRdb reanalysed the multiplex PCR reads using MiXCR and keeps one entry per CDR3 protein. This repertoire shows around 300,000 distinct CDR3 sequences, approximately 14% found once; its top ten account for 7.9%. The sample was blood. These receptors came from a woman aged 40-49 years with Graves' hyperthyroidism.

V usage is TRBV7-9 and J usage is TRBJ2-1; D is possibly TRBD2 (6 bases). The CDR3 is 14 residues long. Looked up from germline, CDR1 is SEHNR and CDR2 is FQNEAQ (reference sequence). The germline V and J ends were trimmed by 8 bases and 2 bases, with 13 bases remaining between them. CDR3 protein: CASLAGSPYNEQFF. The CDR3 nucleotides are TGTGCCAGCCTAGCCGGGAGCCCCTACAATGAGCAGTTCTTC.

This clonotype was seen at least ten times. This chain uses TRBV5-1 with TRBJ2-3; tentatively, D is TRBD2 (6 bases). The germline CDR1 and CDR2 sequences are SGHRS and YFSETQ. This CDR3 has 17 residues. The V gene lost 4 bases and the J gene lost 1 base, with 19 bases spanning the gap. The CDR3 DNA follows: TGCGCCAGCAGCCCATCGGCTGGGAGGACGGGCACAGATACGCAGTATTTT. Amino acid sequence: CASSPSAGRTGTDTQYF.

This clonotype showed up many times. This chain links TRBV27 with TRBJ1-5; TRBD1 matches 8 bases. With 2 bases clipped from V and 5 bases from J, the junction kept 2 bases outside the gene matches. The CDR3 is 14 amino acids. Germline V lookup: CDR1 MNHEY, CDR2 SMNVEV (reference sequence). For the CDR3, the DNA is TGTGCCAGCAGTTTAGACAGGGGATATCAGCCCCAGCATTTT. It translates to CASSLDRGYQPQHF.

This clonotype was seen many times. The V call is TRBV7-2, the J call TRBJ1-2, with D unresolved. There are 11 residues in the CDR3. Trimming left V 5 bases short and J 7 bases short, with 8 bases between. Germline V CDR1 and CDR2: SGHTA, FQGNSA. CDR3 loop: CASSRSSGYTF. The CDR3 region has the DNA TGTGCCAGCAGCCGTTCGTCTGGCTACACCTTC.

This clonotype has ten or more counts. V usage is TRBV2 and J usage is TRBJ1-1, with no clear D. Germline loops: CDR1 SNHLY, CDR2 FYNNEI. V lost 6 bases and J 3 bases, leaving 5 bases between the germline ends. The CDR3 covers 11 residues. CDR3 amino acids: CASSEYTEAFF. The CDR3 region has the DNA TGTGCCAGCAGCGAATACACTGAAGCTTTCTTT.

The chain links TRBV29-1 to TRBJ2-7, with no clear D. CDR3 length equals 11 residues. Germline CDR1 SQVTM, CDR2 ANQGSEA. Trimming left V 6 bases short and J 6 bases short, with 12 bases between. CDR3 DNA: TGCAGCGTCATGTCAGCAAGCGAGCAGTACTTC. Its translation is CSVMSASEQYF.

This clonotype was seen ten or more times. V usage is TRBV20-1 and J usage is TRBJ2-7, with TRBD1 as a possible D gene (6 bases). CDR3 length equals 14 residues. V gave up 3 bases and J gave up 2 bases, with 14 bases separating them. The germline gives CDR1 DFQATT, CDR2 SNEGSKA (reference sequence). DNA of the CDR3: TGCAGTGCTAGGGCCGGGACACCCACCTACGAGCAGTACTTC. Its protein product is CSARAGTPTYEQYF.

This clonotype was detected many times. The chain carries TRBV18 and TRBJ2-1; 9 bases agree with TRBD1. Germline V CDR1 and CDR2: KGHSH, LQKENI. The CDR3 contains 14 residues. Trimming at V came to 4 bases and at J to 6 bases, leaving 4 bases not matched to a gene. Written as DNA, the CDR3 is TGTGCCAGCTCACGGGACAGGGATGTCAATGAGCAGTTCTTC. It translates to CASSRDRDVNEQFF.

V gene TRBV20-1 combines with J gene TRBJ1-3; the D gene is possibly TRBD1 (5 bases). CDR1 is DFQATT, CDR2 SNEGSKA, per germline (reference sequence). The V end lost 3 bases, the J end lost 4 bases, and 19 bases lay between the germline ends. This CDR3 has 16 residues. The DNA for the CDR3 is TGCAGTGCTAGTCGAGGGACCAGTGGACGGGGAAACACCATATATTTT. Translation gives CSASRGTSGRGNTIYF.

This clonotype was detected a few times. The V and J genes are TRBV10-3 and TRBJ2-1; 8 nucleotides agree with TRBD2. The CDR3 sequence is 15 residues long. CDR1 and CDR2 from the germline V gene are ENHRY and SYGVKD. V lost 3 bases and J lost 4; bases outside the gene matches: 5. Written as DNA, the CDR3 is TGTGCCATCAGTGAAGGACTAGCCGGATACAATGAGCAGTTCTTC. Residues: CAISEGLAGYNEQFF.

This clonotype was detected only a few times. The rearrangement uses TRBV12-3 or TRBV12-4 and TRBJ2-2, with TRBD1 matching over 7 bases. The CDR3 totals 15 residues. With V trimmed by 7 bases and J by 7 bases, 12 bases remained unmatched. The CDR3 sequence is CASTPLSTGLGELFF. CDR3 nucleotides: TGTGCCAGCACCCCCCTTTCGACAGGGCTCGGGGAGCTGTTTTTT.

In its sample, this clonotype was seen many times. This sequence joins TRBV12-3 or TRBV12-4 and TRBJ2-2, with TRBD1 identical over 7 bases. Trimming cost V 2 bases and J 0 bases; bases outside gene matches: 0. The length of the CDR3 is 15 residues. The CDR3, as DNA: TGTGCCAGCAGTTTACAGGGGGCGAACACCGGGGAGCTGTTTTTT. Amino acid sequence: CASSLQGANTGELFF.

The table lists this clonotype with many counts. The genes are TRBV2 and TRBJ2-5; D might be TRBD2 (5 bases). The CDR3 is 12 residues long. Germline V gene data show CDR1 as SNHLY and CDR2 as FYNNEI. Trimming cost V 8 bases and J 9 bases, with 16 bases left between them. The CDR3 sequence is CASAPSFGAQYF. CDR3 DNA sequence: TGTGCCAGCGCCCCTTCCTTCGGGGCCCAGTACTTC.

This clonotype turned up a few times. The genes are TRBV18 and TRBJ2-1; the D is unclear. The germline CDR1 and CDR2 sequences are KGHSH and LQKENI. The CDR3 spans 14 residues. The V end lost 2 bases, the J end lost 2 bases, and 7 bases lay between the germline ends. This CDR3 is CASSPTQTYNEQFF. Here the CDR3 DNA reads TGTGCCAGCTCACCAACACAGACCTACAATGAGCAGTTCTTC.

This clonotype was observed at least ten times. The chain uses TRBV20-1 and TRBJ2-3, with 11 bases fitting TRBD2. The CDR3 runs 17 residues. The germline gives CDR1 DFQATT, CDR2 SNEGSKA (reference sequence). The J segment lost 5 bases and the V segment lost 6 bases, leaving 16 bases of the junction unmatched. CDR3 bases: TGCAGTGCCGCCCTACGGACTAGCGGGTTCGGGGGAGATACGCAGTATTTT. It encodes CSAALRTSGFGGDTQYF.

This clonotype was counted at least ten times. The chain recombines TRBV2 with TRBJ2-3; D gene ambiguous. Trimming pared 10 bases from V and 2 bases from J, leaving 4 bases between. There are 10 residues in the CDR3. Looked up from germline, CDR1 is SNHLY and CDR2 is FYNNEI. CDR3 nucleotides: TGTGCCACCTCCACAGATACGCAGTATTTT. Its protein product is CATSTDTQYF.

This clonotype was counted many times. The genes are TRBV2 and TRBJ1-2; 7 bases are shared with TRBD1. Germline V gives CDR1 SNHLY, CDR2 FYNNEI. The CDR3 loop spans 13 amino acids. The ends lost 7 bases at V and 6 bases at J; junction bases unmatched: 8. Here the CDR3 reads CASTYFGTDGYTF. CDR3 coding DNA: TGTGCCAGCACGTACTTTGGGACAGATGGCTACACCTTC.

The chain couples TRBV2 to TRBJ1-4; D possibly corresponds to TRBD1 (5 bases). The germline gives CDR1 SNHLY, CDR2 FYNNEI. The V end lost 7 bases, the J end lost 10 bases, and 10 bases lay between the germline ends. This CDR3 is 11 amino acids long. Written as DNA, the CDR3 is TGTGCCAGCACGTGGGGGGGAAAACTGTTTTTT. This encodes CASTWGGKLFF.

This clonotype was seen at least ten times. The rearrangement joins TRBV7-9 to TRBJ1-2; tentatively, D is TRBD1 (6 bases). Trimming removed 4 bases at V and 2 bases at J, with 11 bases between. This CDR3 has 14 residues. Germline V gene data show CDR1 as SEHNR and CDR2 as FQNEAQ (reference sequence). In DNA form, the CDR3 reads TGTGCCAGCAGCTACCCAGGGGTAAACTATGGCTACACCTTC. Amino acid sequence: CASSYPGVNYGYTF.

The sample holds a few counts of this clonotype. This sequence joins TRBV15 and TRBJ2-1; D gene uncertain. Trimming removed 4 bases from V and 4 bases from J, with 14 bases in between. Per germline, CDR1 LNHNV and CDR2 YYDKDF (reference sequence). This CDR3 spans 15 amino acids. DNA of the CDR3: TGTGCCACCAGCACCCTTTCGAGTGGTTACAATGAGCAGTTCTTC. This translates into CATSTLSSGYNEQFF.

In its sample, this clonotype was seen many times. This chain uses TRBV6-2 or TRBV6-3 with TRBJ2-3, with TRBD2 identical over 10 bases. CDR3 length equals 15 residues. After removal of 8 bases from V and 6 bases from J, the junction contained 11 bases not matched to a gene. CDR1 is MNHEY and CDR2 is SVGEGT in the germline V gene. The CDR3 here is CASCLAGVGQDTQYF. The DNA of the CDR3 is TGTGCCAGCTGCCTAGCGGGAGTGGGTCAGGATACGCAGTATTTT.

This clonotype occurred many times. The rearrangement uses TRBV20-1 and TRBJ1-2; D is uncertain. Germline values: CDR1 DFQATT, CDR2 SNEGSKA (reference sequence). V was clipped by 6 bases and J by 2 bases, with 4 bases between them. CDR3 size: 10 residues. The CDR3 spells CSASNYGYTF. The CDR3 nucleotides are TGCAGTGCATCGAACTATGGCTACACCTTC.

This clonotype was seen at least ten times. The rearrangement links TRBV28 to TRBJ2-2; either TRBD1 or TRBD2 may fit D (5 bases each). In germline, CDR1 is MDHEN, CDR2 SYDVKM. Trimming took off 6 bases at V and 4 bases at J, with 18 bases between the two ends. This CDR3 comprises 16 residues. The CDR3 DNA reads as TGTGCCAGCAGAATACCCCGGGGCCCCTCCACCGGGGAGCTGTTTTTT. It translates to CASRIPRGPSTGELFF.

This clonotype came up many times. The chain uses TRBV12-3 or TRBV12-4 and TRBJ2-2; 10 nucleotides match TRBD2. The CDR3 is 14 amino acids. V shed 6 bases, J shed 2 bases, and the junction held 0 bases outside the gene matches. CDR3 sequence: CASRLAGNTGELFF. The CDR3 bases are TGTGCCAGCAGACTAGCGGGAAACACCGGGGAGCTGTTTTTT.

This clonotype showed up many times. The chain recombines TRBV7-8 with TRBJ1-4; 9 bases are a match to TRBD1. V shed 5 bases and J 5 bases; nucleotides not matched to a gene: 3. The CDR3 consists of 14 residues. Looked up from germline, CDR1 is SGHVS and CDR2 is FQNEAQ. This CDR3 is CASSRTGGNEKLFF. The CDR3, as DNA: TGTGCCAGCAGCCGTACAGGGGGCAATGAAAAACTGTTTTTT.

This clonotype has ten or more counts. The rearrangement joins TRBV10-3 to TRBJ1-1; the D gene is possibly TRBD1 (5 bases). Germline lookup yields CDR1 ENHRY and CDR2 SYGVKD. The CDR3 runs 15 residues. V lost 3 bases to trimming and J lost 5 bases, with 16 bases between them. The CDR3 is CAISDWGTKGTEAFF. The CDR3 DNA reads as TGTGCCATCAGTGATTGGGGCACAAAAGGAACTGAAGCTTTCTTT.

This clonotype was counted between two and nine times. The chain uses TRBV7-2 and TRBJ2-7; 13 nucleotides line up with TRBD2. V shed 5 bases, J shed 4 bases, and the junction held 8 bases outside the gene matches. This CDR3 has 16 residues. CDR1 SGHTA and CDR2 FQGNSA come from the germline V gene. The CDR3 coding sequence is TGTGCCAGCAGCCTTATAGGGACTAGCGGGATATACGAGCAGTACTTC. This encodes CASSLIGTSGIYEQYF.

This clonotype was detected ten times or more. The chain uses TRBV7-3 and TRBJ2-1; D is unresolved. CDR3 size: 14 residues. The ends were cut back, 1 base at V and 4 bases at J, with 8 bases in the middle. Germline CDR1 and CDR2: SGHTA and FQGTGA. The CDR3 loop is CASSLNGAYNEQFF. The CDR3 coding sequence is TGTGCCAGCAGCTTAAACGGAGCATACAATGAGCAGTTCTTC.